The 19 T cell receptor beta chains below come from one sample, sequenced in a study of blood T cell repertoires in COVID-19. The method was immunoSEQ multiplex PCR; TCRdb's version includes in-frame clones alone and lacks a portion of them. This table has 140,000 to 150,000 clones, approximately 80% appearing once. Sample: peripheral blood. Every receptor here comes from a human donor in a cohort sampled during active COVID-19.

The genes are TRBV7-3 and TRBJ2-2, with 7 nucleotides matching TRBD2. V was pared by 2 bases and J by 8 bases, with 8 bases of the junction left unmatched. Germline V gene lookup returns CDR1 SGHTA and CDR2 FQGTGA. This CDR3 has 15 residues. CDR3 sequence (DNA): TGTGCCAGCAGCTTAGAATTTGGCGGGAGAGGGGAGCTGTTTTTT. Its translation is CASSLEFGGRGELFF. Full variable domain (missing parts from reference TRBV7-3 and TRBJ2-2): GAGVSQTPSNKVTEKGKYVELRCDPISGHTALYWYRQSLGQGPEFLIYFQGTGAADDSGLPNDRFFAVRPEGSVSTLKIQRTERGDSAVYLCASSLEFGGRGELFFGEGSRLTVL.

This CDR3 is CASSTGTGGLFSGNTIYF. In DNA form, the CDR3 reads TGTGCCAGCAGTACCGGGACAGGGGGACTGTTCTCTGGAAACACCATATATTTT. The chain couples TRBV28 to TRBJ1-3, with 11 bases matching TRBD1. The CDR3 has 18 residues. Germline CDR1 MDHEN, CDR2 SYDVKM. Losses at the gene ends were 5 bases for V and 0 bases for J; bases not matched to a gene: 9.

The chain has TRBV5-1 and TRBJ2-7, with D perhaps matching TRBD1 (7 bases). Germline V gene sequence: CDR1 SGHRS, CDR2 YFSETQ. V lost 2 bases to trimming and J lost 6 bases, with 18 bases between them. This CDR3 has 15 amino acids. CDR3 loop: CASSFRGERVGEQYF. CDR3 coding DNA: TGCGCCAGCAGCTTCAGGGGGGAGAGGGTCGGCGAGCAGTACTTC. The complete variable domain, with remaining parts taken from reference TRBV5-1 and TRBJ2-7, reads KAGVTQTPRYLIKTRGQQVTLSCSPISGHRSVSWYQQTPGQGLQFLFEYFSETQRNKGNFPGRFSGRQFSNSRSEMNVSTLELGDSALYLCASSFRGERVGEQYFGPGTRLTVT.

The genes are TRBV6-5 and TRBJ1-1; no reliable D call. V lost 7 bases to trimming and J lost 0 bases, with 15 bases between them. CDR1 and CDR2 (germline): MNHEY, SVGAGI. The CDR3 contains 15 residues. CDR3: CASNPGGFLNTEAFF. The CDR3 DNA follows: TGTGCCAGCAACCCCGGCGGGTTTTTGAACACTGAAGCTTTCTTT.

The V and J genes are TRBV6-5 and TRBJ2-3, with D possibly matching TRBD1 (5 bases). Trimming stripped 9 bases from V and 3 bases from J, with 16 bases between. This CDR3 region has 14 residues. Germline values: CDR1 MNHEY, CDR2 SVGAGI. CDR3 protein: CASRSAGMTDTQYF. CDR3 DNA sequence: TGTGCCAGTCGTTCGGCAGGGATGACAGATACGCAGTATTTT.

V is TRBV7-9 and J is TRBJ1-2, with a possible D match to TRBD1 (5 bases). V lost 0 bases, J lost 0 bases, and 11 bases lay in between. This CDR3 has 16 residues. Germline V lookup: CDR1 SEHNR, CDR2 FQNEAQ (reference sequence). CDR3 in DNA: TGTGCCAGCAGCTTAGCCCTTGGCAGGGCTAACTATGGCTACACCTTC. Protein sequence: CASSLALGRANYGYTF.

The CDR3 here is CASRTSGRTYEQYF. The CDR3 DNA reads TGTGCCAGCAGGACTAGCGGGAGGACCTACGAGCAGTACTTC. The rearrangement uses TRBV7-2 and TRBJ2-7; 13 nucleotides agree with TRBD2. Germline V gives CDR1 SGHTA, CDR2 FQGNSA. The CDR3 covers 14 residues. Trimming took 6 bases from V and 2 from J; bases not matched to a gene: 1. Supplemented by reference TRBV7-2 and TRBJ2-7, the full variable domain reads GAGVSQSPSNKVTEKGKDVELRCDPISGHTALYWYRQSLGQGLEFLIYFQGNSAPDKSGLPSDRFSAERTGGSVSTLTIQRTQQEDSAVYLCASRTSGRTYEQYFGPGTRLTVT.

The chain is built from TRBV7-9 and TRBJ2-1, with 9 bases fitting TRBD2. Losses at the gene ends were 3 bases for V and 4 bases for J; bases not matched to a gene: 16. The CDR3 consists of 19 residues. Germline V gene sequence: CDR1 SEHNR, CDR2 FQNEAQ (reference sequence). The CDR3 region is CASSLSFLTSGLNYNEQFF. For the CDR3, the DNA is TGTGCCAGCAGCTTGTCCTTTCTGACTAGCGGACTAAATTACAATGAGCAGTTCTTC. Full variable domain (missing parts from reference TRBV7-9 and TRBJ2-1): DTGVSQNPRHKITKRGQNVTFRCDPISEHNRLYWYRQTLGQGPEFLTYFQNEAQLEKSRLLSDRFSAERPKGSFSTLEIQRTEQGDSAMYLCASSLSFLTSGLNYNEQFFGPGTRLTVL.

The V call is TRBV5-4, the J call TRBJ2-7, with D perhaps matching TRBD2 (7 bases). V was trimmed by 6 bases and J by 7 bases, leaving 20 bases between them. CDR1 SGHNT and CDR2 YYREEE come from the germline V gene (reference sequence). CDR3 length: 14 amino acids. The CDR3 region has the DNA TGTGCCAGCAACCCCCGAGGGGGGGCTCAAGAGCAGTACTTC. It encodes CASNPRGGAQEQYF.

The chain employs TRBV5-1 and TRBJ2-5; 9 bases align to TRBD2. J lost 4 bases, V lost 5 bases, and 6 bases had no gene match. CDR1 SGHRS and CDR2 YFSETQ come from the germline V gene. This CDR3 comprises 14 residues. Here the CDR3 DNA reads TGCGCCAGCAGTGGGGCTAGCGGGACAGAGACCCAGTACTTC. It translates to CASSGASGTETQYF.

The gene calls are TRBV18 and TRBJ1-2; TRBD1 might be the D (6 bases). This CDR3 spans 14 amino acids. Trimming stripped 2 bases from V and 4 bases from J, with 11 bases between. In germline, CDR1 is KGHSH, CDR2 LQKENI. The CDR3 DNA is TGTGCCAGCTCACCATCCGGGACACCCTATGGCTACACCTTC. This encodes CASSPSGTPYGYTF.

V gene TRBV4-3 combines with J gene TRBJ2-3, with 7 bases that match TRBD2. Losses at the gene ends were 2 bases for V and 0 bases for J; bases not matched to a gene: 11. There are 18 residues in the CDR3. The germline V gene has CDR1 LGHNA and CDR2 YSLEER. CDR3 protein: CASSQIPASGYSTDTQYF. The CDR3 DNA reads TGCGCCAGCAGCCAAATACCCGCTAGCGGCTATAGCACAGATACGCAGTATTTT.

The chain carries TRBV4-3 and TRBJ2-3; a weak D match, TRBD1 (5 bases). Germline V CDR1 and CDR2: LGHNA, YSLEER. The CDR3 is 16 residues long. V was cut by 1 base and J by 2 bases, with 13 bases left in between. CDR3 bases: TGCGCCAGCAGCCAAGGTAGACAGAGAAACACAGATACGCAGTATTTT. Residues: CASSQGRQRNTDTQYF.

V usage is TRBV18 and J usage is TRBJ2-6; D remains ambiguous. This CDR3 region has 16 residues. CDR1 and CDR2 (germline): KGHSH, LQKENI. Trimming took off 2 bases at V and 0 bases at J, with 8 bases between the two ends. CDR3 DNA: TGTGCCAGCTCACCAATTGGCGGCTCTGGGGCCAACGTCCTGACTTTC. This encodes CASSPIGGSGANVLTF.

The rearrangement uses TRBV5-1 and TRBJ2-1; D unclear. This CDR3 spans 14 amino acids. With 1 base removed from V and 9 bases from J, the gap between germline ends came to 14 bases. Germline V gene data show CDR1 as SGHRS and CDR2 as YFSETQ. The CDR3 DNA reads TGCGCCAGCAGCTTGAGTTTTTCCGATAGTGAGCAGTTCTTC. Translation: CASSLSFSDSEQFF.

The rearrangement links TRBV7-2 to TRBJ1-2; D gene ambiguous. The CDR3 covers 14 residues. V lost 2 bases to trimming and J lost 0 bases, with 7 bases between them. Germline V lookup: CDR1 SGHTA, CDR2 FQGNSA. CDR3 nucleotide sequence: TGTGCCAGCAGCTTAATGCAGACTAACTATGGCTACACCTTC. This codes for CASSLMQTNYGYTF.

The chain is built from TRBV7-2 and TRBJ1-5; no reliable D call. Germline CDR1 SGHTA, CDR2 FQGNSA. Trimming left V 5 bases short and J 7 bases short, with 18 bases between. The CDR3 has 15 amino acids. The CDR3 DNA follows: TGTGCCAGCAGCCCAAGCCGGTCTATGCCCCAGCCCCAGCATTTT. This codes for CASSPSRSMPQPQHF.

The chain couples TRBV5-4 to TRBJ2-3; D might be TRBD2 (6 bases). Germline V gene data show CDR1 as SGHNT and CDR2 as YYREEE (reference sequence). V gave up 2 bases and J gave up 5 bases, with 9 bases separating them. The CDR3 has 13 amino acids. In DNA form, the CDR3 reads TGTGCCAGCAGCTTTACCGGGGGAGATACGCAGTATTTT. Amino acid sequence: CASSFTGGDTQYF.

This chain uses TRBV7-3 with TRBJ2-2; 8 nucleotides align to TRBD1. After removal of 2 bases from V and 4 bases from J, the junction contained 3 bases not matched to a gene. Germline CDR1 reads SGHTA; CDR2 reads FQGTGA. This CDR3 region has 15 residues. The CDR3, as DNA: TGTGCCAGCAGCTTACGACAGGGGAGCACCGGGGAGCTGTTTTTT. Translating it yields CASSLRQGSTGELFF.